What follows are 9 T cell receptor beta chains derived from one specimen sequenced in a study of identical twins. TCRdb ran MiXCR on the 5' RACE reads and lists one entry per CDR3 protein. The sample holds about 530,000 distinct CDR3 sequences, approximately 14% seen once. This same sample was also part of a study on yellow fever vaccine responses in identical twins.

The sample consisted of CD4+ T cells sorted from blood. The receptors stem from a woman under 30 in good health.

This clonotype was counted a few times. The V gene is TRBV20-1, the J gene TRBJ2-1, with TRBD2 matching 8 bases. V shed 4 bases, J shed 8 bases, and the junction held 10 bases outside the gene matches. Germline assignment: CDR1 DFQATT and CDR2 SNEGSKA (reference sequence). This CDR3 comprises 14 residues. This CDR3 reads CSATRGDRWYEQFF. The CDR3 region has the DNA TGCAGTGCTACGCGGGGGGACCGCTGGTATGAGCAGTTCTTC.

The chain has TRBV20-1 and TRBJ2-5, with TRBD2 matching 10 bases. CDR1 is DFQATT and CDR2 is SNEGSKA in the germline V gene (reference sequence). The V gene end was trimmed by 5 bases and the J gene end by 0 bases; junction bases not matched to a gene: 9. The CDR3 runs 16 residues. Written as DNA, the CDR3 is TGCAGTGCTCGCCCCCGACTAGCGGGCTACCAAGAGACCCAGTACTTC. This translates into CSARPRLAGYQETQYF.

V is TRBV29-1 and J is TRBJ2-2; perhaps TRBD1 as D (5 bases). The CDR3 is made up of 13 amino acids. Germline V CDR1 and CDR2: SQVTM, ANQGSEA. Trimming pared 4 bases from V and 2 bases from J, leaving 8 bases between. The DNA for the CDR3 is TGCAGCGTTGGACAGAAAAACACCGGGGAGCTGTTTTTT. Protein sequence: CSVGQKNTGELFF.

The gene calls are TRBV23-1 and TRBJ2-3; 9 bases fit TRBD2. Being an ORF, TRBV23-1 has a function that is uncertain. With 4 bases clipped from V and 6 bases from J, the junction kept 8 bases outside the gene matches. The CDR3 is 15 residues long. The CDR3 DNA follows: TGCGCCAGCAGTCGGTCTATAGCGGGAGCGGATACGCAGTATTTT. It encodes CASSRSIAGADTQYF.

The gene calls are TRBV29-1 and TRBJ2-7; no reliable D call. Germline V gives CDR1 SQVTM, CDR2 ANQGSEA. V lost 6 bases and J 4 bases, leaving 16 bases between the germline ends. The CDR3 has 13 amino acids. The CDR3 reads CSVAPTPGYEQYF. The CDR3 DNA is TGCAGCGTAGCCCCGACACCCGGGTACGAGCAGTACTTC.

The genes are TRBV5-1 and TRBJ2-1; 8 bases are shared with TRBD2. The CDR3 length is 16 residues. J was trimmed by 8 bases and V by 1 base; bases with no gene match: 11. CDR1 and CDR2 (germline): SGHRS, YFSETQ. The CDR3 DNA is TGCGCCAGCAGCTTGTTCGGGGGGGCCAATGGGGATGAGCAGTTCTTC. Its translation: CASSLFGGANGDEQFF.

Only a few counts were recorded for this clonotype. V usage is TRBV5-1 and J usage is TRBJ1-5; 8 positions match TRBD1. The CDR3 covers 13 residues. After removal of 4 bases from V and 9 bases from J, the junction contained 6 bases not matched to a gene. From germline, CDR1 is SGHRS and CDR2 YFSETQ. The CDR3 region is CASSPDRAGPQHF. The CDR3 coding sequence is TGCGCCAGCAGCCCGGACAGGGCTGGGCCCCAGCATTTT. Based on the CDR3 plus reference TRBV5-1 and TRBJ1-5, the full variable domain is KAGVTQTPRYLIKTRGQQVTLSCSPISGHRSVSWYQQTPGQGLQFLFEYFSETQRNKGNFPGRFSGRQFSNSRSEMNVSTLELGDSALYLCASSPDRAGPQHFGDGTRLSIL.

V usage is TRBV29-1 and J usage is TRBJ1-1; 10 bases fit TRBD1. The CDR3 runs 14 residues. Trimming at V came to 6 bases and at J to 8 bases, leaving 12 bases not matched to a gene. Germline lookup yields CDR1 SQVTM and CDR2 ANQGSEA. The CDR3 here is CSVAMTGGLYEAFF. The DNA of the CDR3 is TGCAGCGTCGCAATGACAGGGGGCCTCTACGAAGCTTTCTTT.

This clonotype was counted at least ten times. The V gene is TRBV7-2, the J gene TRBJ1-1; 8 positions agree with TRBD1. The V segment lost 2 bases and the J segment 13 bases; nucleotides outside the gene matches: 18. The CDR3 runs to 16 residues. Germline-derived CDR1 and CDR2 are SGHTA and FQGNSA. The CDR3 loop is CASSLSRTGREQGGFF. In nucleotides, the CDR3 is TGTGCCAGCAGCTTATCTAGGACAGGGAGGGAACAAGGGGGTTTCTTT.